This paragraph reports one T cell receptor beta chain. The CDR3 has 15 residues. Germline loops: CDR1 MNHEY, CDR2 SMNVEV (reference sequence). Trimming cost V 5 bases and J 8 bases, with 18 bases left between them. As processed by the authors: Amplifying reference gene primers gave estimates of nucleated cell counts. Produced via immunoSEQ multiplex PCR; TCRdb's table is partial and in-frame only. V and J calls and clone size follow that table, whereas D and trimming were derived from the DNA. Found here are over 250,000 clones, about 87% of them singletons; the top ten hold 2% to 3%. This sample is drawn from a study of blood T cell repertoires in COVID-19. For the study at large: Sites across the United States, Italy and Spain contributed samples from acute and convalescent COVID-19.

This TCR was sampled from a woman between 50 and 59 years old with acute or convalescent COVID-19. V gene TRBV27 combines with J gene TRBJ1-4, with a possible D match to TRBD1 (5 bases). The material sequenced was peripheral blood. The CDR3 region is CASSPLAGQGEKLFF. The DNA of the CDR3 is TGTGCCAGCAGTCCCCTGGCAGGTCAGGGCGAAAAACTGTTTTTT.